This TCR beta chain was recorded in a study of shared clonotypes between healthy human individuals. Deletions cut 0 bases from V and 3 bases from J, with 7 bases between. CDR3 length equals 14 residues. From germline, CDR1 is SGHTS and CDR2 YDEGEE. Profiled with immunoSEQ multiplex PCR; TCRdb holds only in-frame clones, not every one. The sample contains approximately 95,000 clones, roughly 69% of which appear only once. The J gene is TRBJ2-4, the V gene TRBV5-8; D gene uncertain. The sequenced material came from memory CD8+ T cells sorted from blood. Subset of the sample: CD45RO+ cells pooled with CCR7-negative TemRA cells. The origin of this receptor is a man aged 30 to 39 in good health. The CDR3 here is CASSLGRLKNIQYF. As DNA, the CDR3 is TGTGCCAGCAGCTTGGGACGGCTCAAAAACATTCAGTACTTC.